The sequence of this T cell receptor (beta chain) was determined in a study of cytomegalovirus exposure and HLA in healthy donors. Trimming pared 0 bases from V and 6 bases from J, leaving 26 bases between. The CDR3 has 19 residues. Germline-derived CDR1 and CDR2 are MNHEY and SMNVEV (reference sequence). PCR used 60 Vbeta primers and 13 Jbeta primers. Clones were sequenced by immunoSEQ multiplex PCR, and TCRdb holds only the in-frame ones, with some missing. Reported are around 140,000 clones; the ten largest clones contain approximately 1.6%. A remark on this clone: Its antigen remains unidentified.

Study results and limitations: TCR beta sequences reportedly predicted the HLA-A and HLA-B alleles of most subjects accurately. A later analysis by the authors found several of the most significant clusters apparently linked to common viral pathogens.

What was sequenced was PBMCs. This sequence joins TRBV27 and TRBJ1-2, with D perhaps matching TRBD1 (6 bases). This receptor was identified in a woman aged 40 to 49 in good health and CMV-seropositive. The DNA for the CDR3 is TGTGCCAGCAGTTTATCGAGTCCGCGGGGGCGTATGAGCATAGATGGCTACACCTTC. Translating gives CASSLSSPRGRMSIDGYTF.